The clone carrying this T cell receptor (beta chain) appeared a single time. What it recognizes is unknown. This entry comes from a study of long-term antiretroviral therapy in people with HIV. Survey-level resolution applied to immunoSEQ assay v3.0. Sequencing of each sample targeted roughly 40,000-55,000 T-cell genomes. The assay was immunoSEQ multiplex PCR, and TCRdb's table has in-frame clones only and misses some. This sample has roughly 5,700 clones, with roughly 73% found just once. Notes on the study in general: Despite increasing after ART, diversity remained lower than that of transplant donor controls. The blood, collected between about 2004 and 2017, was possibly taken under older ART regimens. HIV repertoires had narrower CDR3 length ranges than controls.

The CDR3 runs 16 residues. V lost 5 bases, J lost 8 bases, and 21 bases lay in between. Germline assignment: CDR1 SGHTA and CDR2 FQGNSA. The sequence came from a man aged 35-49 years with HIV. The genes are TRBV7-2 and TRBJ1-4; D is unclear. This specimen was unsorted PBMCs, taken 1.8 years before starting antiretroviral therapy. The CDR3 reads CASSPGMEGRTEKLFF. The CDR3 coding sequence is TGTGCCAGCAGCCCGGGTATGGAGGGCAGGACGGAAAAACTGTTTTTT.